The 13 T cell receptor beta chains in this list originate from one sample, sequenced in a study of beta chain features in type 1 diabetes. Whole-study results and caveats: A moderate, significant TCRB CDR3 shortening appeared in type 1 diabetes across four CD4+ subsets.

These receptors have no known antigen. cDNA synthesis used the whole RNA isolate, giving expressed TCRB sequences. Only in-frame clones appear in the TCRdb table, and some are missing; sequencing was by immunoSEQ multiplex PCR. The sample lists 400,000 or so clones; about 12% were seen once. Sequenced material: naive CD4+ T cells from blood. These receptors came from a woman in her late teens or twenties with type 1 diabetes.

Only a few counts were recorded for this clone. The V and J genes are TRBV29-1 and TRBJ2-4; TRBD1 matches at 8 bases. Looked up from germline, CDR1 is SQVTM and CDR2 is ANQGSEA. Germline trimming cut 4 bases from V and 6 bases from J; bases unmatched to any gene: 5. This CDR3 has 13 residues. CDR3 nucleotides: TGCAGCGTTGTAGGGGACAGGTTAAACATTCAGTACTTC. It codes for CSVVGDRLNIQYF.

This chain joins TRBV5-1 and TRBJ2-7; 9 bases map to TRBD1. The CDR3 is made up of 13 amino acids. From germline, CDR1 is SGHRS and CDR2 YFSETQ. V lost 4 bases to trimming and J lost 3 bases; unmatched junction nucleotides: 2. This CDR3 is CASSRGQGYEQYF. In nucleotides, the CDR3 is TGCGCCAGCAGCCGGGGACAGGGCTACGAGCAGTACTTC.

The chain carries TRBV7-9 and TRBJ2-5, with D uncertain. Germline V gene data show CDR1 as SEHNR and CDR2 as FQNEAQ (reference sequence). The CDR3 runs to 15 residues. Trimming shortened V by 2 bases and J by 3 bases, and 13 bases separated the two germline ends. The CDR3 loop is CASSLRFGVKETQYF. The CDR3 DNA reads TGTGCCAGCAGCTTAAGGTTTGGAGTCAAAGAGACCCAGTACTTC.

In DNA form, the CDR3 reads TGTGCCAGCCGCAGGACAGGGGGCTACGAGCAGTACTTC. Its translation is CASRRTGGYEQYF. V and J are TRBV19 and TRBJ2-7; 10 bases agree with TRBD1. Germline-derived CDR1 and CDR2 are LNHDA and SQIVND (reference sequence). V gave up 9 bases and J gave up 3 bases; unmatched junction bases: 5. The CDR3 has 13 residues.

This clone was counted between two and nine times. The CDR3 here is CASTGTDFTGSGANVLTF. DNA of the CDR3: TGTGCCAGCACCGGGACAGACTTTACGGGGTCTGGGGCCAACGTCCTGACTTTC. The chain uses TRBV25-1 and TRBJ2-6; 7 nucleotides align to TRBD1. V gave up 7 bases and J gave up 1 base; unmatched junction bases: 13. CDR1 is MGHDK, CDR2 SYGVNS, per germline. The CDR3 loop spans 18 amino acids.

The chain has TRBV14 and TRBJ2-7; 13 bases map to TRBD2. V shed 4 bases and J 2 bases; nucleotides not matched to a gene: 5. The V gene's germline CDR1 is SGHDN and CDR2 FVKESK. The CDR3 has 16 residues. The CDR3 DNA is TGTGCCAGCAGCCCCGGACTAGCGGGAGTCACCTACGAGCAGTACTTC. Encoded protein: CASSPGLAGVTYEQYF.

The chain couples TRBV15 to TRBJ2-3; 8 nucleotides match TRBD2. This CDR3 is built from 13 residues. V shed 7 bases and J 2 bases; nucleotides not matched to a gene: 2. Germline values: CDR1 LNHNV, CDR2 YYDKDF (reference sequence). CDR3 in amino acids: CATKREPTDTQYF. The CDR3 nucleotides read TGTGCCACCAAGCGGGAGCCCACAGATACGCAGTATTTT.

This clone was counted a few times. This CDR3 reads CASSTRDISNQPQHF. The CDR3 nucleotides read TGTGCCAGTAGTACCCGGGACATTAGCAATCAGCCCCAGCATTTT. The chain has TRBV19 and TRBJ1-5; possible D gene TRBD1, 6 bases. There are 15 residues in the CDR3. The V end lost 4 bases, the J end lost 0 bases, and 10 bases lay between the germline ends. Per germline, CDR1 LNHDA and CDR2 SQIVND (reference sequence).

The chain links TRBV19 to TRBJ2-1; the D is unclear. Trimming took 3 bases from V and 1 from J, leaving 10 bases between them. The length of the CDR3 is 15 residues. CDR1 and CDR2 from the germline V gene are LNHDA and SQIVND (reference sequence). The CDR3 region is CASSMSPSSYNEQFF. The CDR3 DNA reads TGTGCCAGTAGTATGTCCCCTAGTTCCTACAATGAGCAGTTCTTC.

This clone was counted only a few times. The chain carries TRBV7-2 and TRBJ2-1, with D maybe TRBD2 (7 bases). Germline CDR1 and CDR2: SGHTA and FQGNSA. Trimming shortened V by 0 bases and J by 8 bases, and 11 bases separated the two germline ends. The CDR3 runs 14 residues. The CDR3 DNA is TGTGCCAGCAGCTTAGCGGGGGGGCCGGATGAGCAGTTCTTC. Amino acid sequence: CASSLAGGPDEQFF.

This clone showed up just a few times. V and J are TRBV5-1 and TRBJ1-5; D gene ambiguous. V was clipped by 6 bases and J by 4 bases, with 17 bases between them. CDR1 is SGHRS and CDR2 is YFSETQ in the germline V gene. This CDR3 has 15 residues. In nucleotides, the CDR3 is TGCGCCAGCAAGATGGTCGGAGAGGGAAATCAGCCCCAGCATTTT. It specifies CASKMVGEGNQPQHF.

V and J are TRBV5-1 and TRBJ1-1; D perhaps matches TRBD1 (5 bases). The CDR3 is 18 residues long. Germline CDR1 reads SGHRS; CDR2 reads YFSETQ. Trimming shortened V by 0 bases and J by 0 bases, and 18 bases separated the two germline ends. In nucleotides, the CDR3 is TGCGCCAGCAGCTTGGGACGATACAGGACACTCATGAACACTGAAGCTTTCTTT. Translating gives CASSLGRYRTLMNTEAFF.

This chain uses TRBV20-1 with TRBJ2-5; D remains unclear. The CDR3 contains 11 residues. Trimming pared 2 bases from V and 4 bases from J, leaving 5 bases between. CDR1 and CDR2 from the germline V gene are DFQATT and SNEGSKA (reference sequence). The CDR3 here is CSARPRETQYF. Written as DNA, the CDR3 is TGCAGTGCTAGACCCCGAGAGACCCAGTACTTC.